Described below is a single TCR beta chain sequence and its context. In its sample, this clone was seen a few times. Which antigen it targets is not known. Base qualities are missing; no much larger clone stands one base away. V loses 0 bases of germline sequence and J loses 7 bases, and the interval between the two ends is 10 bases. From cysteine to phenylalanine, the CDR3 is 14 amino acids long. Only the CDR3 DNA stays, 42 bases, in frame from base 1. The germline V gene (reference sequence) yields SEHNR for CDR1 and FQNEAQ for CDR2. The data were taken from a study of blood T cell repertoires in COVID-19 (dated by TCRdb to the early 2020s). About the investigation overall: Samples covering the acute and convalescent phases of COVID-19 were provided by collaborators in the United States, Italy and Spain. The samples were drawn from two sources: the first 160 participants of the ongoing ImmuneRACE study, and fewer than 1,500 subjects contributed by 6 global collaborators. The material from the prospective study consisted of cDNA or gDNA derived from T cells, B-cell-depleted T cells, or PBMCs. HLA class I and class II types, where available, came from metadata supplied by the sample provider rather than from assay-based typing. The repertoires were released in a freely available public database meant as a resource for research on the immune response to SARS-CoV-2. Deeply sampled blood TCRbeta repertoires from subjects exposed to, actively infected with, or recovered from COVID-19 were included in the dataset. A de-identified subject ID, COVID-19 status, age in years and sex were almost always included in the sample metadata. The paper's findings and limits, for the study overall: Clinical and demographic metadata were provided uncurated, with the amount varying by source and participant.

The collaborating institutions used their own protocols to collect whole blood in K2EDTA tubes. For TCRbeta analysis, collaborators shipped samples in one of three forms: frozen whole blood, isolated PBMCs, or DNA extracted from either of those sample types. The immunoSEQ Assay, a bias-controlled multiplex PCR, was used to amplify TCRbeta CDR3 regions from genomic DNA. The authors' pipeline ran thus. The number of nucleated cells in each sample was estimated by amplification of reference gene primers within the assay. To quantify the absolute abundance of each unique TCRbeta CDR3 rearrangement, sequence reads were collapsed and filtered. For each sample, productive Simpson clonality was calculated by taking the square root of Simpson's diversity index across productive rearrangements. Sourced from immuneACCESS, this table was stored by TCRdb with only in-frame sequences that have V and J called. A share of the clones is absent; for the studies checked, an unresolved V gene accounts for under half, and the remainder has no known explanation. V and J calls plus clone size are reproduced from that table; the DNA served to infer D and trimming. The sample includes more than 300,000 clones, with about four fifths observed a single time. About 1.2% of the sample goes to the ten largest clones.

This TCR derives from a woman aged 50 to 60 with acute or convalescent COVID-19. Recombination joined TRBV7-9 with TRBJ1-5; no D gene is confidently identified. Material: peripheral blood. DNA sequence: TGTGCCAGCAGCTTAGCGCCGGGGTACCAGCCCCAGCATTTT. Its translation is CASSLAPGYQPQHF.